These 18 T cell receptor beta chains came from one sample sequenced in a study of T-cell reconstitution after alpha-beta-depleted transplantation in children. Preparation of the TCRbeta library involved a method that used unique molecular identifiers. TCRdb reprocessed the PCR reads with MiXCR, giving one entry per CDR3 protein. The table has hundreds of thousands of distinct CDR3 sequences, approximately 16% seen once. The source material was PBMCs from the stem cell graft donor, sampled from the stem cell graft. These receptors all stem from a human donor who donated a stem cell graft to a child with acute lymphoblastic leukemia.

This chain joins TRBV12-3 or TRBV12-4 and TRBJ1-5, with D possibly being TRBD1 (5 bases). This CDR3 is built from 16 residues. V was clipped by 4 bases and J by 4 bases, with 17 bases between them. CDR3 coding DNA: TGTGCCAGCAGTTCCCTACCCTGGACAAGTAATCAGCCCCAGCATTTT. This codes for CASSSLPWTSNQPQHF.

The V and J genes are TRBV15 and TRBJ2-2; D is ambiguous. The CDR3 extends over 13 amino acids. Trimming left V 3 bases short and J 6 bases short, with 8 bases between. The germline V gene has CDR1 LNHNV and CDR2 YYDKDF (reference sequence). The CDR3 protein is CATSSPNAGELFF. The CDR3, as DNA: TGTGCCACCAGCAGTCCCAACGCCGGGGAGCTGTTTTTT. Combining the CDR3 with reference TRBV15 and TRBJ2-2 gives the whole variable domain DAMVIQNPRYQVTQFGKPVTLSCSQTLNHNVMYWYQQKSSQAPKLLFHYYDKDFNNEADTPDNFQSRRPNTSFCFLDIRSPGLGDTAMYLCATSSPNAGELFFGEGSRLTVL.

In its sample, this clonotype was seen a few times. This chain joins TRBV5-1 and TRBJ2-7, with TRBD1 matching 9 bases. The CDR3 is made up of 18 amino acids. J lost 1 base, V lost 10 bases, and 21 bases had no gene match. Germline V gene data show CDR1 as SGHRS and CDR2 as YFSETQ. CDR3 DNA sequence: TGCGCCTCCCAAGGGCCGACAGGGGGGACTACAAGATCCTACGAGCAGTACTTC. This translates into CASQGPTGGTTRSYEQYF.

This clonotype showed up just a few times. The chain uses TRBV20-1 and TRBJ2-7; D unresolved. This CDR3 is 15 amino acids long. V lost 5 bases to trimming and J lost 0 bases, with 17 bases between them. From germline, CDR1 is DFQATT and CDR2 SNEGSKA (reference sequence). The CDR3 reads CSAHLPFRSSYEQYF. CDR3 nucleotide sequence: TGCAGTGCTCACCTACCCTTTCGGAGCTCCTACGAGCAGTACTTC.

This clonotype has a handful of counts. The chain is built from TRBV27 and TRBJ2-7; unclear D gene. Trimming left V 0 bases short and J 4 bases short, with 7 bases between. The CDR3 has 13 amino acids. Per the germline V gene, CDR1 is MNHEY and CDR2 is SMNVEV (reference sequence). The CDR3 bases are TGTGCCAGCAGTTTATCGGAGCCATACGAGCAGTACTTC. As protein: CASSLSEPYEQYF.

This clonotype was observed a few times. The chain is built from TRBV9 and TRBJ1-6; D is undetermined. V gave up 0 bases and J gave up 5 bases, with 6 bases separating them. This CDR3 region has 14 residues. Germline lookup yields CDR1 SGDLS and CDR2 YYNGEE. CDR3 protein: CASSVEGNNSPLHF. In DNA form, the CDR3 reads TGTGCCAGCAGCGTAGAAGGGAATAATTCACCCCTCCACTTT.

This clonotype was picked up a small number of times. The genes are TRBV2 and TRBJ1-2, with TRBD1 matching 8 bases. Germline lookup yields CDR1 SNHLY and CDR2 FYNNEI. V shed 4 bases and J 4 bases; nucleotides not matched to a gene: 2. CDR3 size: 13 residues. DNA for the CDR3: TGTGCCAGCAGTGGACAGGGGATCTATGGCTACACCTTC. Protein sequence: CASSGQGIYGYTF.

The sample holds a few counts of this clonotype. The genes are TRBV10-3 and TRBJ1-1, with 8 nucleotides matching TRBD1. Germline CDR1 and CDR2: ENHRY and SYGVKD. There are 15 residues in the CDR3. The trim removed 3 bases at V and 1 base at J, leaving 4 bases unmatched. CDR3 protein: CAISDPGGGNTEAFF. For the CDR3, the DNA is TGTGCCATCAGTGACCCAGGGGGCGGGAACACTGAAGCTTTCTTT.

The CDR3 nucleotides are TGTGCCAGCTCACCGAACAGGCCAAATTCACCCCTCCACTTT. Encoded protein: CASSPNRPNSPLHF. The rearrangement uses TRBV18 and TRBJ1-6; TRBD1 might be the D (5 bases). The CDR3 is 14 residues long. Per the germline V gene, CDR1 is KGHSH and CDR2 is LQKENI. The germline V and J ends were trimmed by 3 bases and 7 bases, with 10 bases remaining between them.

This clonotype was observed a handful of times. V is TRBV12-3 or TRBV12-4 and J is TRBJ2-3; 7 bases line up with TRBD2. CDR3 size: 17 residues. The junction had 11 bases not matched to a gene; V was cut back by 5 bases and J by 0 bases. CDR3 sequence reads: CASSPLTLAASTDTQYF. CDR3 coding DNA: TGTGCCAGCAGTCCCCTTACTCTAGCGGCAAGCACAGATACGCAGTATTTT.

This rearrangement joins TRBV14 to TRBJ2-1; no definite D call. Germline V gives CDR1 SGHDN, CDR2 FVKESK. Deletions cut 1 base from V and 4 bases from J, with 14 bases between. The CDR3 has 16 residues. The CDR3 nucleotides are TGTGCCAGCAGCCAAGTTATCTACGCGGCTTACAATGAGCAGTTCTTC. Its translation is CASSQVIYAAYNEQFF.

The genes are TRBV18 and TRBJ1-1; no definite D call. The ends were cut back, 6 bases at V and 8 bases at J, with 16 bases in the middle. From germline, CDR1 is KGHSH and CDR2 LQKENI. The CDR3 has 13 residues. This CDR3 is CASSLGFRTEAFF. The CDR3 DNA reads as TGTGCCAGCTCCCTGGGGTTTCGGACCGAAGCTTTCTTT.

This clonotype was detected a few times. The genes are TRBV18 and TRBJ2-7; D not certain. The CDR3 sequence is 18 residues long. V lost 1 base and J 9 bases, leaving 28 bases between the germline ends. Germline V gene data show CDR1 as KGHSH and CDR2 as LQKENI. The DNA of the CDR3 is TGTGCCAGCTCACCACTGGCTAGTCCTTTCTACGAAACTGCCGGGCAGTACTTC. Protein product: CASSPLASPFYETAGQYF. Together with reference TRBV18 and TRBJ2-7, the CDR3 gives the full variable domain: NAGVMQNPRHLVRRRGQEARLRCSPMKGHSHVYWYRQLPEEGLKFMVYLQKENIIDESGMPKERFSAEFPKEGPSILRIQQVVRGDSAAYFCASSPLASPFYETAGQYFGPGTRLTVT.

The rearrangement joins TRBV7-3 to TRBJ1-3; no definite D call. V dropped 3 bases and J dropped 2 bases, with 20 bases sitting between them. The CDR3 sequence is 18 residues long. Germline V CDR1 and CDR2: SGHTA, FQGTGA. CDR3 in amino acids: CASSFYGWAARAGNTIYF. The DNA of the CDR3 is TGTGCCAGCAGCTTTTACGGTTGGGCAGCAAGAGCTGGAAACACCATATATTTT.

This clonotype was observed many times. The chain combines TRBV2 with TRBJ2-1; 9 bases are a match to TRBD2. Unmatched junction bases numbered 0, after V lost 4 bases and J lost 2 bases. This CDR3 is 14 amino acids long. Germline values: CDR1 SNHLY, CDR2 FYNNEI. This CDR3 reads CASSGLAAYNEQFF. The CDR3 nucleotides are TGTGCCAGCAGTGGACTAGCGGCCTACAATGAGCAGTTCTTC.

This clonotype showed up just a few times. This chain links TRBV10-3 with TRBJ1-5; tentatively, D is TRBD1 (6 bases). Trimming stripped 5 bases from V and 1 base from J, with 12 bases between. From germline, CDR1 is ENHRY and CDR2 SYGVKD. There are 15 residues in the CDR3. In DNA form, the CDR3 reads TGTGCCATCAGTTCCCTCGGACAGAGCAATCAGCCCCAGCATTTT. As protein: CAISSLGQSNQPQHF.

The V gene is TRBV5-4, the J gene TRBJ2-3; 10 positions agree with TRBD2. Germline loops: CDR1 SGHNT, CDR2 YYREEE (reference sequence). This CDR3 spans 20 amino acids. The trim removed 0 bases at V and 1 base at J, leaving 14 bases unmatched. DNA for the CDR3: TGTGCCAGCAGCTTGGATTTTAGGACTAGCGGAAAGAGTGGCACAGATACGCAGTATTTT. Protein product: CASSLDFRTSGKSGTDTQYF.

This clonotype occurred a few times. J is TRBJ2-5 and V is TRBV10-3, with TRBD2 matching over 13 bases. This CDR3 has 15 residues. The ends lost 2 bases at V and 3 bases at J; junction bases unmatched: 0. Germline V gene data show CDR1 as ENHRY and CDR2 as SYGVKD. DNA of the CDR3: TGTGCCATCAGTGAGGGACTAGCGGGAGAAGAGACCCAGTACTTC. Encoded protein: CAISEGLAGEETQYF.